A single sample is the source of the 17 T cell receptor beta chains below, sequenced in a study of siplizumab effects on memory and regulatory T cells (dated by TCRdb to the late 2010s). The receptor library was made with the immunoSEQ multiplex PCR assay. Entries here come from immuneACCESS through TCRdb and include only in-frame sequences with V and J called. Some clones fail to appear in such tables; in the studies checked, an unresolved V gene covers under half of the shortfall, and the cause of the remainder is unknown. This sample is represented by around 110,000 clones; around 94% of them were singletons. The top ten clones comprise roughly 1.5% of the sample. The sample comprised non-Treg CD4+ T cells sorted from blood. The intended sense of this specimen's cell subset or site label: FACS-sorted unstimulated CD4+ non-regulatory T cells. The receptors here all came from a human donor in good health.

The rearrangement uses TRBV6-1 and TRBJ1-2; the D gene is possibly TRBD1 (6 bases). The CDR3 totals 14 residues. The germline CDR1 and CDR2 sequences are MNHNS and SASEGT. V was cut by 6 bases and J by 4 bases, with 15 bases left in between. DNA of the CDR3: TGTGCCAGCAGCGAGGTGGGGGCGGCCTATGGCTACACCTTC. Encoded protein: CASSEVGAAYGYTF.

The rearrangement uses TRBV5-1 and TRBJ1-4; the D is unclear. This CDR3 is built from 12 residues. The germline V gene encodes CDR1 SGHRS and CDR2 YFSETQ. The ends were cut back, 0 bases at V and 7 bases at J, with 4 bases in the middle. The CDR3 DNA follows: TGCGCCAGCAGCTTGGATGGTGAAAAACTGTTTTTT. Its translation: CASSLDGEKLFF. The whole variable domain, remainder taken from reference TRBV5-1 and TRBJ1-4, is KAGVTQTPRYLIKTRGQQVTLSCSPISGHRSVSWYQQTPGQGLQFLFEYFSETQRNKGNFPGRFSGRQFSNSRSEMNVSTLELGDSALYLCASSLDGEKLFFGSGTQLSVL.

V and J are TRBV27 and TRBJ1-4, with unresolved D. Trimming took off 3 bases at V and 5 bases at J, with 10 bases between the two ends. CDR1 and CDR2 (germline): MNHEY, SMNVEV (reference sequence). This CDR3 is 14 amino acids long. The DNA for the CDR3 is TGTGCCAGCAGTTTGTGGGGAGAAAATGAAAAACTGTTTTTT. Residues: CASSLWGENEKLFF.

The rearrangement joins TRBV6-5 to TRBJ2-3, with D tentatively TRBD2 (5 bases). Trimming left V 4 bases short and J 9 bases short, with 14 bases between. Germline V gene lookup returns CDR1 MNHEY and CDR2 SVGAGI. This CDR3 is built from 13 residues. The CDR3 sequence is CASSFVDSTTQYF. CDR3 coding DNA: TGTGCCAGCAGTTTTGTGGACTCCACCACGCAGTATTTT.

V is TRBV5-1 and J is TRBJ2-1; TRBD2 agrees at 9 bases. V lost 4 bases to trimming and J lost 8 bases; unmatched junction nucleotides: 10. Germline CDR1 and CDR2: SGHRS and YFSETQ. This CDR3 contains 15 residues. CDR3 amino acids: CASSQGLATVDEQFF. The CDR3 DNA follows: TGCGCCAGCAGCCAGGGACTAGCTACGGTCGATGAGCAGTTCTTC.

In the case of this clone: This sample includes further DNA sequences coding for the same CDR3. This chain links TRBV18 with TRBJ2-3; D is undetermined. Trimming stripped 3 bases from V and 0 bases from J, with 1 base between. The CDR3 has 12 amino acids. The germline V gene has CDR1 KGHSH and CDR2 LQKENI. CDR3 residues: CASSPSTDTQYF. CDR3 sequence (DNA): TGTGCCAGCTCACCTAGCACAGATACGCAGTATTTT. The full variable domain, rest sourced from reference TRBV18 and TRBJ2-3, is NAGVMQNPRHLVRRRGQEARLRCSPMKGHSHVYWYRQLPEEGLKFMVYLQKENIIDESGMPKERFSAEFPKEGPSILRIQQVVRGDSAAYFCASSPSTDTQYFGPGTRLTVL.

The genes are TRBV4-1 and TRBJ2-3, with 12 bases aligning to TRBD2. This CDR3 contains 16 residues. V dropped 0 bases and J dropped 6; count of bases not matched to a gene: 4. CDR1 MGHRA and CDR2 YSYEKL come from the germline V gene. The CDR3 nucleotides read TGCGCCAGCAGCCAAGAATCTAGCGGGGGGGCGGATACGCAGTATTTT. Its translation: CASSQESSGGADTQYF.

This clone came up a few times. V is TRBV9 and J is TRBJ2-7; weak D call: TRBD1 (5 bases). V dropped 0 bases and J dropped 7 bases, with 14 bases sitting between them. The CDR3 totals 14 residues. Germline assignment: CDR1 SGDLS and CDR2 YYNGEE. The CDR3 DNA sequence: TGTGCCAGCAGCGTAGAACAGGCCCCAGGAGAGCAGTACTTC. Protein: CASSVEQAPGEQYF.

The J gene is TRBJ2-3, the V gene TRBV10-3; 8 bases are a match to TRBD1. Germline V lookup: CDR1 ENHRY, CDR2 SYGVKD. The V gene end was trimmed by 0 bases and the J gene end by 1 base; junction bases not matched to a gene: 0. The CDR3 loop spans 15 amino acids. CDR3 amino acids: CAISESGQGTDTQYF. The CDR3 nucleotides are TGTGCCATCAGTGAGTCGGGACAGGGCACAGATACGCAGTATTTT.

The chain uses TRBV19 and TRBJ2-3; a possible D gene is TRBD2 (6 bases). CDR1 LNHDA and CDR2 SQIVND come from the germline V gene (reference sequence). CDR3 size: 15 residues. V was clipped by 5 bases and J by 0 bases, with 12 bases between them. CDR3 DNA sequence: TGTGCCAGTAGTTCATCCGGGACTAGCACAGATACGCAGTATTTT. This encodes CASSSSGTSTDTQYF.

The rearrangement links TRBV5-1 to TRBJ1-1; no definite D call. The germline gives CDR1 SGHRS, CDR2 YFSETQ. V was shortened by 3 bases and J by 2 bases, with 8 bases between the two germline ends. There are 13 residues in the CDR3. CDR3 nucleotide sequence: TGCGCCAGCAGCTCCCAAATCAACACTGAAGCTTTCTTT. Protein: CASSSQINTEAFF.

The chain has TRBV5-1 and TRBJ2-3, with TRBD2 as a possible D gene (6 bases). Trimming cost V 4 bases and J 0 bases, with 12 bases left between them. Germline lookup yields CDR1 SGHRS and CDR2 YFSETQ. The CDR3 sequence is 15 residues long. The CDR3 is CASSPGESSTDTQYF. CDR3 DNA sequence: TGCGCCAGCAGCCCGGGGGAGAGTAGCACAGATACGCAGTATTTT.

The chain has TRBV6-1 and TRBJ1-1; the D gene is possibly TRBD1 (5 bases). The V gene's germline CDR1 is MNHNS and CDR2 SASEGT. The V gene lost 3 bases and the J gene lost 8 bases, with 16 bases spanning the gap. The CDR3 runs to 14 residues. The CDR3 sequence: CASSDIRGRREAFF. Written as DNA, the CDR3 is TGTGCCAGCAGTGATATTCGGGGGAGGAGGGAAGCTTTCTTT.

This chain links TRBV6-1 with TRBJ1-2, with 10 bases matching TRBD1. Germline CDR1 and CDR2: MNHNS and SASEGT. This CDR3 spans 15 amino acids. After removal of 1 base from V and 9 bases from J, the junction contained 8 bases not matched to a gene. The CDR3 DNA reads as TGTGCCAGCAGTGAAGAGAGGACAGGGGGGTATAGCTACACCTTC. Translated, it gives CASSEERTGGYSYTF.

The chain is built from TRBV2 and TRBJ2-3; the match to TRBD2 covers 12 bases. CDR3 length: 15 residues. V lost 7 bases, J lost 2 bases, and 4 bases stayed unmatched. CDR1 is SNHLY, CDR2 FYNNEI, per germline. The CDR3 loop reads CASNRLAGATDTQYF. CDR3 sequence (DNA): TGTGCCAGCAATCGACTAGCGGGAGCCACAGATACGCAGTATTTT.

DNA for the CDR3: TGTGCCTGCCCAGGGTTCATGGCCCAGCATTTT. Translating gives CACPGFMAQHF. This rearrangement joins TRBV11-2 to TRBJ1-5; TRBD1 is a possible D gene (5 bases). CDR1 is SGHAT and CDR2 is FQNNGV in the germline V gene. This CDR3 contains 11 residues. Trimming pared 11 bases from V and 11 bases from J, leaving 16 bases between.

V gene TRBV14 combines with J gene TRBJ2-7, with 11 bases lining up with TRBD1. CDR3 size: 15 residues. V dropped 6 bases and J dropped 1; count of bases not matched to a gene: 5. The germline gives CDR1 SGHDN, CDR2 FVKESK. CDR3 sequence (DNA): TGTGCCAGCAGTCGGGACAGGGGGAAGTCCTACGAGCAGTACTTC. Translation gives CASSRDRGKSYEQYF.